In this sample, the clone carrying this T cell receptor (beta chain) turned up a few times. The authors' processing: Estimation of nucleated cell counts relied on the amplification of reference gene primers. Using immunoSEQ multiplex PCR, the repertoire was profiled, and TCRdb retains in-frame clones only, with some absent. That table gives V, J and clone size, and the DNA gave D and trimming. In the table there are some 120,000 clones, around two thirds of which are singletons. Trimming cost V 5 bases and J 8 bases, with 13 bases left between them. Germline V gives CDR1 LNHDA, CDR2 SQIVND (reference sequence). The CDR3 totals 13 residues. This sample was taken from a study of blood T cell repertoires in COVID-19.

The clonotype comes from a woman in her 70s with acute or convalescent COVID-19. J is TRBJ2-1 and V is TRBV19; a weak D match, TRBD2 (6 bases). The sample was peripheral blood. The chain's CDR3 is CASSLLPGDEQFF. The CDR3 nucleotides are TGTGCCAGTAGTCTTTTACCGGGGGATGAGCAGTTCTTC.